These 19 T cell receptor beta chains originate from one sample sequenced in a study of T cell responses to AZD1222 COVID-19 vaccine. Some clones are missing from TCRdb's copy, which holds only in-frame ones; the method was immunoSEQ multiplex PCR. The table shows about 97,000 clones, with about 90% occurring only once. Sequenced material: peripheral blood, taken on day 0 of AZD1222 vaccination. The receptor source for this set is an adult in good health.

This clone appeared a single time. The chain carries TRBV2 and TRBJ1-2; the D is unclear. With 8 bases removed from V and 0 bases from J, the gap between germline ends came to 7 bases. The length of the CDR3 is 12 residues. The V gene's germline CDR1 is SNHLY and CDR2 FYNNEI. CDR3 sequence: CASHPTNYGYTF. CDR3 nucleotides: TGTGCCAGCCACCCTACTAACTATGGCTACACCTTC. Together with reference TRBV2 and TRBJ1-2, the CDR3 gives the full variable domain: EPEVTQTPSHQVTQMGQEVILRCVPISNHLYFYWYRQILGQKVEFLVSFYNNEISEKSEIFDDQFSVERPDGSNFTLKIRSTKLEDSAMYFCASHPTNYGYTFGSGTRLTVV.

The V and J genes are TRBV28 and TRBJ2-7, with D maybe TRBD2 (5 bases). The CDR3 runs 16 residues. V was cut by 6 bases and J by 6 bases, with 24 bases left in between. Germline-derived CDR1 and CDR2 are MDHEN and SYDVKM. For the CDR3, the DNA is TGTGCCAGCAGCCAAAACCAACATGGACGAGGGCTCGAGCAGTACTTC. Translated: CASSQNQHGRGLEQYF.

The rearrangement joins TRBV21-1 to TRBJ1-2; the table's D call of TRBD1 was not tested on the DNA. TRBV21-1 corresponds to a pseudogene. The CDR3 is 16 amino acids. The CDR3 loop reads CASSKANKGHNYGYTF. DNA of the CDR3: TGTGCCAGCAGCAAAGCGAATAAGGGACACAACTATGGCTACACCTTC.

The genes are TRBV7-9 and TRBJ1-2, with D hard to call. This CDR3 has 14 amino acids. V was cut by 3 bases and J by 2 bases, with 10 bases left in between. Germline CDR1 SEHNR, CDR2 FQNEAQ (reference sequence). As DNA, the CDR3 is TGTGCCAGCAGCTTGGCCCCAGAAAACTATGGCTACACCTTC. This sequence encodes CASSLAPENYGYTF.

V is TRBV6-5 and J is TRBJ1-5; D is uncertain. The V gene's germline CDR1 is MNHEY and CDR2 SVGAGI. V lost 6 bases and J lost 5, with 8 bases in between. The CDR3 extends over 12 amino acids. In nucleotides, the CDR3 is TGTGCCAGCAGATCTGGGGATCAGCCCCAGCATTTT. This codes for CASRSGDQPQHF.

The V call is TRBV19, the J call TRBJ2-7, with 7 bases that match TRBD1. CDR1 is LNHDA, CDR2 SQIVND, per germline (reference sequence). The V gene end was trimmed by 1 base and the J gene end by 7 bases; junction bases not matched to a gene: 10. The CDR3 totals 15 residues. CDR3 in DNA: TGTGCCAGTAGTATAGGTCCAGGGGGTTTCGATGAGCAGTACTTC. Protein: CASSIGPGGFDEQYF.

The chain combines TRBV6-2 or TRBV6-3 with TRBJ1-1; 7 bases agree with TRBD1. With V trimmed by 6 bases and J by 0 bases, 7 bases remained unmatched. CDR3 length: 15 amino acids. From germline, CDR1 is MNHEY and CDR2 SVGEGT. Here the CDR3 reads CASSLRGAMNTEAFF. DNA of the CDR3: TGTGCCAGCAGCCTCAGGGGGGCAATGAACACTGAAGCTTTCTTT.

The chain uses TRBV7-9 and TRBJ1-1; D ambiguous. The germline CDR1 and CDR2 sequences are SEHNR and FQNEAQ (reference sequence). The CDR3 sequence is 15 residues long. V was cut by 5 bases and J by 0 bases, with 13 bases left in between. The CDR3 reads CASSLVSGVNTEAFF. As DNA, the CDR3 is TGTGCCAGCAGCCTCGTCTCCGGAGTGAACACTGAAGCTTTCTTT.

This chain links TRBV12-3 or TRBV12-4 with TRBJ2-7, with a possible D match to TRBD1 (5 bases). Trimming removed 6 bases from V and 7 bases from J, with 13 bases in between. The CDR3 extends over 12 amino acids. The CDR3 sequence is CASSPTVVEQYF. The DNA for the CDR3 is TGTGCCAGCAGCCCGACAGTAGTGGAGCAGTACTTC.

The chain employs TRBV5-1 and TRBJ2-1, with TRBD2 identical over 8 bases. Germline loops: CDR1 SGHRS, CDR2 YFSETQ. With V trimmed by 4 bases and J by 6 bases, 6 bases remained unmatched. This CDR3 has 14 residues. CDR3 protein: CASSGAGGFNEQFF. The CDR3 DNA reads as TGCGCCAGCAGCGGGGCGGGAGGTTTCAATGAGCAGTTCTTC.

This chain joins TRBV7-3 and TRBJ2-1; 9 positions agree with TRBD2. Germline V gives CDR1 SGHTA, CDR2 FQGTGA. Losses at the gene ends were 0 bases for V and 2 bases for J; bases not matched to a gene: 2. This CDR3 has 16 residues. As DNA, the CDR3 is TGTGCCAGCAGCTTAACTCTAGCGGGAACCTACAATGAGCAGTTCTTC. Translating gives CASSLTLAGTYNEQFF.

The chain joins TRBV7-9 to TRBJ2-1; 8 bases line up with TRBD1. Germline V CDR1 and CDR2: SEHNR, FQNEAQ (reference sequence). Trimming took 5 bases from V and 8 from J; bases not matched to a gene: 5. This CDR3 is 13 amino acids long. The CDR3 is CASSMQGADEQFF. In DNA form, the CDR3 reads TGTGCCAGCAGCATGCAGGGGGCGGATGAGCAGTTCTTC.

CDR3 loop: CASSSVGYGYTF. The CDR3, as DNA: TGTGCCAGCAGTTCGGTGGGCTATGGCTACACCTTC. The rearrangement joins TRBV28 to TRBJ1-2; D is uncertain. V was shortened by 4 bases and J by 4 bases, with 7 bases between the two germline ends. The CDR3 is 12 amino acids. Germline loops: CDR1 MDHEN, CDR2 SYDVKM.

The genes are TRBV19 and TRBJ2-7; TRBD1 might be the D (6 bases). V lost 3 bases to trimming and J lost 2 bases, with 17 bases between them. Germline V CDR1 and CDR2: LNHDA, SQIVND (reference sequence). There are 16 residues in the CDR3. The CDR3 protein is CASSIGTPLIPYEQYF. For the CDR3, the DNA is TGTGCCAGTAGTATCGGGACACCTCTAATCCCCTACGAGCAGTACTTC.

The chain links TRBV9 to TRBJ2-1; the match to TRBD2 covers 8 bases. Germline V gene lookup returns CDR1 SGDLS and CDR2 YYNGEE. The CDR3 has 15 amino acids. V lost 0 bases and J lost 6; bases outside the gene matches: 5. CDR3 coding DNA: TGTGCCAGCAGCGTAGGACTAGCGCCATCCAATGAGCAGTTCTTC. It translates to CASSVGLAPSNEQFF. Full variable domain (remainder filled in from reference TRBV9 and TRBJ2-1): DSGVTQTPKHLITATGQRVTLRCSPRSGDLSVYWYQQSLDQGLQFLIQYYNGEERAKGNILERFSAQQFPDLHSELNLSSLELGDSALYFCASSVGLAPSNEQFFGPGTRLTVL.

The chain uses TRBV9 and TRBJ2-3; 10 nucleotides line up with TRBD1. The CDR3 consists of 16 residues. After removal of 0 bases from V and 4 bases from J, the junction contained 5 bases not matched to a gene. Germline V gives CDR1 SGDLS, CDR2 YYNGEE. CDR3 sequence: CASSVAGTGDSDTQYF. For the CDR3, the DNA is TGTGCCAGCAGCGTAGCTGGGACAGGGGATTCAGATACGCAGTATTTT.

This chain uses TRBV3-1 (or the pseudogene TRBV3-2) with TRBJ1-3; D is perhaps TRBD1 (5 bases). CDR1 and CDR2 from the germline V gene are LGHDT and YNNKEL (reference sequence). The CDR3 consists of 16 residues. Trimming took 2 bases from V and 0 from J, leaving 11 bases between them. CDR3 DNA: TGTGCCAGCAGCCAAATGGGACTGAACTCTGGAAACACCATATATTTT. This translates into CASSQMGLNSGNTIYF.

The CDR3 protein is CASSESRRAEGKYNEQFF. CDR3 nucleotide sequence: TGTGCCAGCAGCGAGAGTAGGAGGGCCGAGGGCAAATACAATGAGCAGTTCTTC. The chain is built from TRBV7-9 and TRBJ2-1, with D possibly being TRBD2 (6 bases). This CDR3 is 18 amino acids long. Trimming stripped 5 bases from V and 4 bases from J, with 24 bases between. Per germline, CDR1 SEHNR and CDR2 FQNEAQ (reference sequence).

This clone has only a few counts. The genes are TRBV2 and TRBJ1-5; the D gene is possibly TRBD1 (6 bases). The V end was cut by 4 bases, the J end by 2 bases, with 12 bases between. The CDR3 runs to 15 residues. Germline values: CDR1 SNHLY, CDR2 FYNNEI. The chain's CDR3 is CASSVRYRGNQPQHF. Here the CDR3 DNA reads TGTGCCAGCAGTGTACGTTACAGGGGCAATCAGCCCCAGCATTTT.